Presented here are 10 T cell receptor beta chains from one specimen sequenced in a study of tissue T cells after allogeneic stem cell transplantation. Time point defined: mouse harvest day 7 after allogeneic transplant. Tail vein injection delivered 10^7 T-cell-depleted bone marrow cells and 10^6 splenic CD5+ T cells. This table comes from immunoSEQ multiplex PCR, and its TCRdb copy is limited to in-frame clones, with some not included. The sample shows around 7,500 clones, about 46% of them seen only once. The material sequenced was gut tissue. The receptors here all came from a female BALB/c mouse given C57BL/6 T cells with graft-versus-host disease after an allogeneic hematopoietic cell transplant.

With respect to this clone: Mismatch with germline at one junction end may stem from a read error. Gene names follow the mouse nomenclature. The CDR3 goes on 1 residue after the read ends, and that part is filled in from the germline J gene. The chain has TRBV16 and TRBJ1-4, with 9 bases lining up with TRBD1. The CDR3 spans 16 residues. Germline V gives CDR1 SGHSA, CDR2 FRNQAP. The CDR3 spells CASSPTGGISDERLFF. The sequenced part of the CDR3 DNA is TGTGCAAGCAGCCCCACAGGGGGCATTTCCGACGAAAGATTATTT.

Details on this clone: Gene names and germline refer to mouse. The part of the CDR3 DNA that was read is TGTGCCAGCAGTCTGTCAGGGCAGCAAGACACCCAGTAC. It specifies CASSLSGQQDTQY. The CDR3 in its entirety is CASSLSGQQDTQYF. V usage is TRBV26 and J usage is TRBJ2-5, with unresolved D. The observed sequence ends 1 residue before the CDR3 terminus, with the missing tail filled in from the germline J gene. Germline V gene lookup returns CDR1 KGHPV and CDR2 FQNQEV (reference sequence). This CDR3 spans 14 amino acids. The ends were cut back, 0 bases at V and 3 bases at J, with 7 bases in the middle.

About this clone: Germline and genes here are mouse. The read comes to an end 1 residue before the CDR3 does, leaving the germline J gene to fill in the end. This chain uses TRBV16 with TRBJ2-2; the D gene is possibly TRBD1 (5 bases). Germline V gives CDR1 SGHSA, CDR2 FRNQAP. The V and J ends lost 3 bases and 0 bases respectively, with 5 bases between them. The CDR3 covers 14 residues. CDR3 in amino acids: CASSLTANTGQLYF. The CDR3 DNA, read in part, is TGTGCAAGCAGCTTGACAGCAAACACCGGGCAGCTCTAC.

As to this clone: Gene and germline names: mouse. The CDR3 end falls 1 residue outside the read, so it is completed with the germline J gene. The chain couples TRBV13-2 to TRBJ2-7; D ambiguous. Germline V gene sequence: CDR1 NNHNN, CDR2 SYGAGS (reference sequence). The CDR3 sequence is 10 residues long. The V gene lost 4 bases and the J gene lost 4 bases, with 3 bases spanning the gap. CDR3 DNA (partial): TGTGCCAGCGGTAAGTATGAACAGTAC. Protein: CASGKYEQY. The full CDR3 reads CASGKYEQYF.

In its sample, this clone ranks as medium-sized (0.01 to 0.1%). Genes here carry mouse names. The read finishes 1 residue shy of the CDR3 end, and the germline J gene is used to complete it. This chain joins TRBV2 and TRBJ1-3, with D perhaps TRBD1 (5 bases). V was cut by 0 bases and J by 4 bases, with 13 bases left in between. The CDR3 consists of 16 residues. CDR1 and CDR2 from the germline V gene are LGHNA and YSYQKL. CDR3 residues: CASSQDRGGRGNTLYF. The CDR3 DNA, read in part, is TGTGCCAGCAGCCAAGATCGGGGGGGGAGAGGAAATACGCTCTAT.

As for this clone: Each gene name is a mouse one. CDR3 bases read: TGTGCCAGCAGTCTGAGAAACGAAAGATTATTT. Its protein product is CASSLRNERLF. The CDR3 as a whole reads CASSLRNERLFF. This chain joins TRBV26 and TRBJ1-4; D not resolved. The CDR3 goes on 1 residue after the read ends, and that part is filled in from the germline J gene. Per the germline V gene, CDR1 is KGHPV and CDR2 is FQNQEV (reference sequence). V was pared by 2 bases and J by 5 bases, with 3 bases between. This CDR3 is 12 amino acids long.

In the case of this clone: Gene labels here are mouse ones. The read ends 1 residue before the CDR3 terminus; that terminus is restored from the germline J gene. This rearrangement joins TRBV3 to TRBJ2-4; D not resolved. The CDR3 has 13 residues. Germline CDR1 and CDR2: SNHLY and FYNGKV (reference sequence). Trimming pared 3 bases from V and 0 bases from J, leaving 4 bases between. The CDR3 reads CASSLSSQNTLYF. The DNA read from the CDR3 is TGTGCCAGCAGCTTGAGTAGTCAAAACACCTTGTAC.

For this clone: Genes and germline are mouse. The CDR3 here is CTCSARDRGSGNTLYF. CDR3 bases read: TGCACCTGCAGTGCAAGGGACAGGGGTTCTGGAAATACGCTCTAT. V and J are TRBV1 and TRBJ1-3, with 10 bases that match TRBD1. The CDR3 is cut off 1 residue early in the read; its end comes from the germline J gene. The length of the CDR3 is 16 residues. Looked up from germline, CDR1 is NSQYPW and CDR2 is LRSPGD (reference sequence). The trim removed 2 bases at V and 0 bases at J, leaving 1 base unmatched.

Remarks on this clone: Gene labels here are mouse ones. The CDR3 extends 1 residue past the end of the read, so its final part is completed from the germline J gene. The genes are TRBV24 and TRBJ2-3; 7 nucleotides match TRBD2. This CDR3 is built from 16 residues. Germline CDR1 reads KGHTA; CDR2 reads FRNEEI. Trimming took 3 bases from V and 0 from J; bases not matched to a gene: 6. The DNA read from the CDR3 is TGTGCCAGCAGTCTCTGGGGGAAGGGTAGTGCAGAAACGCTGTAT. This translates into CASSLWGKGSAETLY. In full, the CDR3 is CASSLWGKGSAETLYF.

As concerns this clone: Gene names denote mouse genes. The read gets to within 1 residue of the CDR3 end, and the germline J gene fills in the rest. The genes are TRBV13-3 and TRBJ1-1; TRBD1 is a possible D gene (6 bases). CDR1 and CDR2 from the germline V gene are NNHDY and SYVADS. The CDR3 runs to 15 residues. V was cut by 0 bases and J by 1 base, with 10 bases left in between. Partial CDR3 DNA: TGTGCCAGCAGTGATGCGGGGGGACAAAACACAGAAGTCTTC. Translated: CASSDAGGQNTEVF. The CDR3 in its entirety is CASSDAGGQNTEVFF.